Below, 16 T cell receptor beta chains from the same sample are listed, as sequenced in a study of shared clonotypes between healthy human individuals. Some clones are missing from TCRdb's copy, which holds only in-frame ones; the method was immunoSEQ multiplex PCR. The sample holds about 510,000 clones, 79% seen once. The sample was PBMCs. The receptors come from a woman in her thirties or forties in good health. Some clones in this sample may be carry-over from other donors' samples.

The chain couples TRBV7-8 to TRBJ2-7; tentative D call: TRBD1 (5 bases). V was clipped by 3 bases and J by 6 bases, with 9 bases between them. The CDR3 runs to 12 residues. Germline CDR1 SGHVS, CDR2 FQNEAQ. CDR3 protein: CASSFQGLEQYF. CDR3 sequence (DNA): TGTGCCAGCAGCTTCCAGGGTCTCGAGCAGTACTTC.

The chain is built from TRBV2 and TRBJ2-1; D may correspond to TRBD1 or TRBD2 (6 bases each). The CDR3 covers 15 residues. V was trimmed by 1 base and J by 2 bases, leaving 9 bases between them. Germline V CDR1 and CDR2: SNHLY, FYNNEI. The DNA of the CDR3 is TGTGCCAGCAGTGAAGGGGGGGCCGCCTACAATGAGCAGTTCTTC. Translation gives CASSEGGAAYNEQFF.

This clone was detected many times. Other nucleotide sequences from this sample produce the same CDR3. Written as DNA, the CDR3 is TGCGCCAGCAGCTCCTCAGGGGGAGGAAACACCATATATTTT. Protein sequence: CASSSSGGGNTIYF. The chain employs TRBV5-1 and TRBJ1-3, with 7 bases aligning to TRBD1. V lost 3 bases to trimming and J lost 4 bases; unmatched junction nucleotides: 4. The CDR3 has 14 amino acids. Germline lookup yields CDR1 SGHRS and CDR2 YFSETQ.

J is TRBJ2-7 and V is TRBV2; the match to TRBD2 covers 14 bases. The CDR3 spans 15 residues. The germline V gene encodes CDR1 SNHLY and CDR2 FYNNEI. V shed 4 bases and J 3 bases; nucleotides not matched to a gene: 2. This CDR3 is CASSGTSGGNYEQYF. The CDR3 nucleotides are TGTGCCAGCAGTGGGACTAGCGGGGGGAACTACGAGCAGTACTTC.

This clone was counted only a few times. V and J are TRBV9 and TRBJ2-7, with D perhaps TRBD2 (6 bases). The V gene's germline CDR1 is SGDLS and CDR2 YYNGEE. Trimming removed 6 bases from V and 5 bases from J, with 21 bases in between. There are 15 residues in the CDR3. The CDR3 is CASTKSGDGADEQYF. As DNA, the CDR3 is TGTGCCAGCACCAAGTCGGGGGACGGGGCCGACGAGCAGTACTTC.

The rearrangement uses TRBV18 and TRBJ2-1; D remains ambiguous. The CDR3 spans 13 residues. The V gene lost 3 bases and the J gene lost 5 bases, with 8 bases spanning the gap. The V gene's germline CDR1 is KGHSH and CDR2 LQKENI. In DNA, the CDR3 is TGTGCCAGCTCACCCCTGCACGACAATGAGCAGTTCTTC. Translated: CASSPLHDNEQFF.

V gene TRBV30 combines with J gene TRBJ2-1, with 7 positions matching TRBD2. Per germline, CDR1 GTSNPN and CDR2 SVGIG (reference sequence). J gave up 8 bases and V 2 bases, and 9 bases lay outside the gene matches. This CDR3 contains 14 residues. For the CDR3, the DNA is TGTGCCTGGAGTCGGGGCGGGAGTAACCATGAGCAGTTCTTC. Encoded protein: CAWSRGGSNHEQFF.

The V gene is TRBV10-3, the J gene TRBJ2-2, with D uncertain. The germline gives CDR1 ENHRY, CDR2 SYGVKD. Trimming pared 3 bases from V and 4 bases from J, leaving 12 bases between. This CDR3 region has 15 residues. The CDR3 DNA follows: TGTGCCATCAGTGAATTTCTCCCGGGCACCGGGGAGCTGTTTTTT. Residues: CAISEFLPGTGELFF.

The V and J genes are TRBV11-3 and TRBJ2-2; D may correspond to TRBD1 or TRBD2 (7 bases each). V was pared by 5 bases and J by 3 bases, with 16 bases between. Germline values: CDR1 SGHNT, CDR2 YENEEA. The CDR3 consists of 16 residues. CDR3 residues: CASSTPGGEHTGELFF. CDR3 bases: TGTGCCAGCAGCACCCCAGGGGGGGAGCACACCGGGGAGCTGTTTTTT.

This chain links TRBV9 with TRBJ2-1; a weak D match, TRBD2 (5 bases). V gave up 1 base and J gave up 9 bases, with 11 bases separating them. CDR3 length: 13 amino acids. Germline assignment: CDR1 SGDLS and CDR2 YYNGEE. The CDR3: CASSVSSETEQFF. The CDR3 region has the DNA TGTGCCAGCAGCGTAAGTAGCGAGACTGAGCAGTTCTTC.

This clone was recorded a few times. The CDR3 nucleotides are TGTGCCAGCAGCTTATCGGGGGGCGGTACTGAAGCTTTCTTT. Its translation is CASSLSGGGTEAFF. The chain combines TRBV7-9 with TRBJ1-1, with a weak D call TRBD1 (6 bases). The CDR3 contains 14 residues. Germline V gives CDR1 SEHNR, CDR2 FQNEAQ (reference sequence). Trimming took 2 bases from V and 5 from J, leaving 12 bases between them.

The rearrangement links TRBV19 to TRBJ2-5, with D tentatively TRBD2 (5 bases). The CDR3 loop spans 16 amino acids. The V end was cut by 1 base, the J end by 4 bases, with 16 bases between. CDR1 and CDR2 from the germline V gene are LNHDA and SQIVND (reference sequence). CDR3 protein: CASSIGGGPLGETQYF. In DNA, the CDR3 is TGTGCCAGTAGTATAGGTGGAGGCCCCCTGGGAGAGACCCAGTACTTC.

V and J are TRBV7-6 and TRBJ2-1, with 8 bases fitting TRBD2. Germline V gene sequence: CDR1 SGHVS, CDR2 FNYEAQ. The CDR3 loop spans 19 amino acids. The J segment lost 4 bases and the V segment lost 0 bases, leaving 14 bases of the junction unmatched. CDR3 bases: TGTGCCAGCAGCTTAGCTCGGGGGGGCCGAGTAGCGGGTTACAATGAGCAGTTCTTC. As protein: CASSLARGGRVAGYNEQFF.

J is TRBJ2-2 and V is TRBV4-1, with 8 bases aligning to TRBD1. Unmatched junction bases numbered 5, after V lost 1 base and J lost 4 bases. Germline V CDR1 and CDR2: MGHRA, YSYEKL. The CDR3 sequence is 16 residues long. CDR3 amino acids: CASSQVPGGVTGELFF. CDR3 coding DNA: TGCGCCAGCAGCCAAGTCCCAGGGGGCGTCACCGGGGAGCTGTTTTTT.

A word on this clone: Other DNA variants within this sample encode the same CDR3. V and J are TRBV20-1 and TRBJ2-1, with D perhaps matching TRBD1 or TRBD2 (5 bases each). The germline V gene encodes CDR1 DFQATT and CDR2 SNEGSKA (reference sequence). V shed 3 bases and J shed 5 bases, with 5 bases lying between them. The CDR3 is 11 residues long. CDR3 sequence (DNA): TGCAGTGCTAGGGGGGACAATGAGCAGTTCTTC. Translating it yields CSARGDNEQFF.

The chain combines TRBV29-1 with TRBJ1-2; weak D call: TRBD1 (6 bases). Trimming removed 8 bases from V and 0 bases from J, with 25 bases in between. The CDR3 is made up of 17 amino acids. Per germline, CDR1 SQVTM and CDR2 ANQGSEA. CDR3 nucleotide sequence: TGCAGCATAGACGGGGCAGGGGAAAGAGGGTCTAACTATGGCTACACCTTC. Translating it yields CSIDGAGERGSNYGYTF. Using reference TRBV29-1 and TRBJ1-2 for the parts outside the CDR3, the full variable domain is SAVISQKPSRDICQRGTSLTIQCQVDSQVTMMFWYRQQPGQSLTLIATANQGSEATYESGFVIDKFPISRPNLTFSTLTVSNMSPEDSSIYLCSIDGAGERGSNYGYTFGSGTRLTVV.